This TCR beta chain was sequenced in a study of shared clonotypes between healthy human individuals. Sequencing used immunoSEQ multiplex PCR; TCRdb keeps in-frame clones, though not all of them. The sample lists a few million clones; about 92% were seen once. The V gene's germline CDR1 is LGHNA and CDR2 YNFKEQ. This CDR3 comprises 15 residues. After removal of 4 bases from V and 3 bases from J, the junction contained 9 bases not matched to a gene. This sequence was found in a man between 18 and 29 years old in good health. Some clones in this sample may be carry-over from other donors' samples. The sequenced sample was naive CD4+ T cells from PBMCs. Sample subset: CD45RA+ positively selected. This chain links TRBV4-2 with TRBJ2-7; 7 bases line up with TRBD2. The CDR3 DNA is TGTGCCAGCAGCCGACCCCGGGACTACCTCTACGAGCAGTACTTC. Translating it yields CASSRPRDYLYEQYF.